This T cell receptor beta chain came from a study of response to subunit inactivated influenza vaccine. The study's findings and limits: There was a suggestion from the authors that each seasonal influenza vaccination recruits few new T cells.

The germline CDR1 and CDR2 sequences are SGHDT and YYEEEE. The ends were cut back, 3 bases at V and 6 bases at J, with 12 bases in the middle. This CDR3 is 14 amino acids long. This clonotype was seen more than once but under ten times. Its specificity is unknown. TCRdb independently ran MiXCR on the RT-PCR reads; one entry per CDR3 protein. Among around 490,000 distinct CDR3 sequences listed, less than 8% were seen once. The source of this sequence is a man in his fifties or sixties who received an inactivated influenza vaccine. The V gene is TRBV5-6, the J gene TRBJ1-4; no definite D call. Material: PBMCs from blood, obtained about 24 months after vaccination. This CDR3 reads CASSSRALDEKLFF. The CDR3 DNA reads TGTGCCAGCAGCTCAAGGGCCTTAGATGAAAAACTGTTTTTT. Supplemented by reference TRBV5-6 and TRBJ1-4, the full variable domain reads DAGVTQSPTHLIKTRGQQVTLRCSPKSGHDTVSWYQQALGQGPQFIFQYYEEEERQRGNFPDRFSGHQFPNYSSELNVNALLLGDSALYLCASSSRALDEKLFFGSGTQLSVL.